This entry features one T cell receptor beta chain sequence. The sample belongs to a study of blood T cell repertoires in COVID-19. Study in general: The analysed material was cDNA or gDNA that came from T cells, B-cell-depleted T cells, or PBMCs.

The protocol was immunoSEQ multiplex PCR, while the TCRdb copy is restricted to in-frame clones and leaves out a portion. The table includes approximately 300,000 clones, 92% detected once. Germline loops: CDR1 SNHLY, CDR2 FYNNEI. CDR3 length: 13 residues. Between the trimmed V and J ends, which lost 0 bases and 3 bases, there was a span of 4 bases. What was sequenced was PBMCs or T cells enriched from blood (not recorded which). V usage is TRBV2 and J usage is TRBJ2-3; D is unresolved. The source of this sequence is a woman aged 25 to 39 who had recovered from COVID-19. CDR3: CASSEAYTDTQYF. CDR3 DNA sequence: TGTGCCAGCAGTGAAGCTTATACAGATACGCAGTATTTT.